This T cell receptor (beta chain) originates from a study of T cells after yellow fever vaccination. Germline CDR1 is SGHAT and CDR2 is FQNNGV. Trimming took off 8 bases at V and 7 bases at J, with 16 bases between the two ends. The CDR3 loop spans 13 amino acids. A word on this clonotype: What it binds is not known.

The study's findings and limits: Clones that expanded after primary vaccination mostly reappeared after the booster (approximately 96% CD4, 80% to 90% CD8).

Template switching by 5'RACE produced TCR cDNA, adding a universal primer site and UMIs. TCRdb called the 5' RACE reads again in MiXCR, with one record for every CDR3 protein. The table has hundreds of thousands of distinct CDR3 sequences, roughly 12% seen once. The sequences come from PBMCs, collected on the day of the yellow fever booster vaccination. The chain carries TRBV11-2 and TRBJ2-3; D is perhaps TRBD1 (6 bases). This receptor was obtained from a man aged 25 to 40 who received the YFV17D yellow fever vaccine. CDR3 protein: CASRFPGANTQYF. Written as DNA, the CDR3 is TGTGCCAGCCGTTTCCCAGGGGCAAATACGCAGTATTTT.